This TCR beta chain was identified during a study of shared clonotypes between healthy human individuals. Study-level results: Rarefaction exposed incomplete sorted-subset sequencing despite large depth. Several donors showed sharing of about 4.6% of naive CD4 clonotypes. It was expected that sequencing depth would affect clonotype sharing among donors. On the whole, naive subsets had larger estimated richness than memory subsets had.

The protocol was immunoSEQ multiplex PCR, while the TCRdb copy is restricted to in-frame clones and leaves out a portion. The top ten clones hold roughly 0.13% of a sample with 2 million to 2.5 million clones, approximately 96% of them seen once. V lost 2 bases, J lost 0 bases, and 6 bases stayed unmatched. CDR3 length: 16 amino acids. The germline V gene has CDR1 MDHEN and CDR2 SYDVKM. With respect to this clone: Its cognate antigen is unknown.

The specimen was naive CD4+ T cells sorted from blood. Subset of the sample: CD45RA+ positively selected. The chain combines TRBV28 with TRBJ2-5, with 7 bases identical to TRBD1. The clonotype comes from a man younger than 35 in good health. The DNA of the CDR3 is TGTGCCAGCAGTTTAGGGACAGCGAAGTACCAAGAGACCCAGTACTTC. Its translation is CASSLGTAKYQETQYF.